This T cell receptor beta chain appears in the sequencing data of a study of T cell clonotyping in hematopoietic cell transplantation. To note about this clone: What it recognizes is unknown.

The study, taken as a whole, reports: No sorting was done, leaving CD4 and CD8 contributions mixed. Higher Inverse Simpson Index values in graft donor and pretransplant recipient predicted broader posttransplant TCR diversity.

Recipient blood drawn about 28 days pretransplant and days 30, 100, 180 after. Data came from immunoSEQ multiplex PCR; TCRdb stores just in-frame clones and leaves some out. Here the sample spans 9,400 or so clones, 86% being singletons. Trimming left V 4 bases short and J 3 bases short, with 7 bases between. The length of the CDR3 is 13 residues. Germline V CDR1 and CDR2: SGHRS, YFSETQ. This specimen consisted of PBMCs, obtained 180 days after allogeneic stem cell transplant. V usage is TRBV5-1 and J usage is TRBJ2-2; TRBD1 might be the D (6 bases). This clonotype was sampled from a human patient who had an allogeneic stem cell transplant, so the T cells may come from the graft donor. The donor label of this sample is uncertain. Some clones in this sample may be carry-over from other donors' samples. This CDR3 is CASSTGYTGELFF. The CDR3 coding sequence is TGCGCCAGCAGCACAGGGTACACCGGGGAGCTGTTTTTT. The complete variable domain, with remaining parts taken from reference TRBV5-1 and TRBJ2-2, reads KAGVTQTPRYLIKTRGQQVTLSCSPISGHRSVSWYQQTPGQGLQFLFEYFSETQRNKGNFPGRFSGRQFSNSRSEMNVSTLELGDSALYLCASSTGYTGELFFGEGSRLTVL.